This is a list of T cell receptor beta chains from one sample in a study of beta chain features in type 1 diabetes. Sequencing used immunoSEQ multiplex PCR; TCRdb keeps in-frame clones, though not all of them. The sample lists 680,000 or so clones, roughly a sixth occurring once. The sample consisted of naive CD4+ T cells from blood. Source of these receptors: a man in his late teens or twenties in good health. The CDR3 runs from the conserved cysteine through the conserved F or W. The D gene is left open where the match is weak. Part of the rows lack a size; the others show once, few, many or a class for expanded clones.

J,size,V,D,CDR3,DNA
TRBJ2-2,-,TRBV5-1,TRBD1,CASSSRTGGTGELFF,TGCGCCAGCAGCTCCCGGACAGGGGGCACCGGGGAGCTGTTTTTT
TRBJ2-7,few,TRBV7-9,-,CASSPRKGQTYEQYF,TGTGCCAGCAGCCCCAGGAAGGGGCAGACCTACGAGCAGTACTTC
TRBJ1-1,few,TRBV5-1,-,CASSLGTGVLPEAFF,TGCGCCAGCAGCTTGGGTACCGGGGTCCTCCCTGAAGCTTTCTTT
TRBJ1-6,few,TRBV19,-,CATRDIDNSPLHF,TGTGCCACCCGGGACATCGATAATTCACCCCTCCACTTT
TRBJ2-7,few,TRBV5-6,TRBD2,CASSLEASGYEQYF,TGTGCCAGCAGCTTGGAGGCTAGCGGTTACGAGCAGTACTTC
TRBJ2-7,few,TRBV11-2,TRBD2,CASSLAPGLAGRMSYEQYF,TGTGCCAGCAGCTTAGCCCCAGGACTAGCGGGCCGCATGTCCTACGAGCAGTACTTC
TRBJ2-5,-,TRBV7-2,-,CASSLKSGETQYF,TGTGCCAGCAGCTTAAAAAGTGGAGAGACCCAGTACTTC
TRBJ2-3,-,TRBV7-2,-,CASSLVGYRDSHTDTQYF,TGTGCCAGCAGCTTAGTAGGCTATCGAGACAGCCACACAGATACGCAGTATTTT
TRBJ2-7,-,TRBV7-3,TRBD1,CASSLSSPGQGTYEQYF,TGTGCCAGCAGCTTAAGTTCCCCGGGACAGGGGACCTACGAGCAGTACTTC
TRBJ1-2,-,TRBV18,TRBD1,CASSPPGTGGVYGYTF,TGTGCCAGCTCACCTCCCGGGACAGGGGGAGTCTATGGCTACACCTTC
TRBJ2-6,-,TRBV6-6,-,CASSFTQGSGANVLTF,TGTGCCAGCAGCTTCACCCAGGGTAGTGGGGCCAACGTCCTGACTTTC
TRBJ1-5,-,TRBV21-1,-,CASSHRDRVVKGNQPQHF,TGTGCCAGCAGCCACCGGGACAGGGTGGTGAAGGGCAATCAGCCCCAGCATTTT
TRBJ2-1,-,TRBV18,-,CASKPPYAGYNEQFF,TGTGCCAGCAAACCACCATACGCAGGGTACAATGAGCAGTTCTTC
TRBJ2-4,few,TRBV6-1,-,CASSEQVNTKNIQYF,TGTGCCAGCAGTGAACAGGTGAATACCAAAAACATTCAGTACTTC
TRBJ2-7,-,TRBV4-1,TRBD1,CASSSPSRGLYEQYF,TGCGCCAGCAGCAGCCCCAGCAGGGGGCTCTACGAGCAGTACTTC
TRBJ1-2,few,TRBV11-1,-,CASSFPEGRGYTF,TGTGCCAGCAGCTTCCCCGAGGGAAGAGGCTACACCTTC
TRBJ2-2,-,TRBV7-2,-,CASSLATNKNTGELFF,TGTGCCAGCAGCTTAGCCACGAACAAGAACACCGGGGAGCTGTTTTTT
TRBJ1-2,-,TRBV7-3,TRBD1,CASSATGSHMRGYTF,TGTGCCAGCAGCGCGACAGGGTCCCATATGAGGGGCTACACCTTC
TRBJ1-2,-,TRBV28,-,CASSFEVRQFNYGYTF,TGTGCCAGCAGTTTTGAGGTCCGACAGTTTAACTATGGCTACACCTTC
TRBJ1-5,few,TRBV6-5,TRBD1,CASSSYYRGNQPQHF,TGTGCCAGCAGTTCTTATTACAGGGGGAATCAGCCCCAGCATTTT
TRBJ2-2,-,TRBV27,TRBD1,CASTPRAGGSLSTGELFF,TGTGCCAGCACCCCGCGGGCAGGGGGCTCCCTTAGCACCGGGGAGCTGTTTTTT
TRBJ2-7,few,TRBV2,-,CASSEALPGLSLEQYF,TGTGCCAGCAGTGAAGCGCTCCCGGGACTCTCGTTAGAGCAGTACTTC
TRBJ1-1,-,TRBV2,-,CASSAGGWTEAFF,TGTGCCAGCAGTGCCGGGGGCTGGACTGAAGCTTTCTTT
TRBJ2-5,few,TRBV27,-,CASGPRRGKQETQYF,TGTGCCAGCGGTCCTCGGCGGGGAAAACAAGAGACCCAGTACTTC
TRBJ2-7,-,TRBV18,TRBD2,CASSTGLAGSYEQYF,TGTGCCAGCTCAACGGGACTAGCGGGTTCCTACGAGCAGTACTTC
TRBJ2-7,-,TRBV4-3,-,CASSQGSQGPGLFYEQYF,TGCGCCAGCAGCCAAGGGTCTCAAGGACCGGGACTGTTCTACGAGCAGTACTTC
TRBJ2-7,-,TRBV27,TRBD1,CASSTRLDRDEQYF,TGTGCCAGCAGTACTCGATTGGACAGGGACGAGCAGTACTTC
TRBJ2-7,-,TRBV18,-,CASSPGAGAKEYF,TGTGCCAGCTCACCGGGCGCGGGGGCGAAGGAGTACTTC
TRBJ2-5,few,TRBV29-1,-,CSGQGFEETQYF,TGCAGCGGGCAGGGTTTCGAAGAGACCCAGTACTTC
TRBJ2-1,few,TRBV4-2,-,CASSLALGDPFF,TGTGCCAGCAGCTTGGCCCTGGGTGACCCGTTCTTC
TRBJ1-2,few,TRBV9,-,CASSARPSSLYGYTF,TGTGCCAGCAGCGCCCGACCAAGTTCACTCTATGGCTACACCTTC
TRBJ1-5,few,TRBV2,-,CASKGQPNSNQPQHF,TGTGCAAGCAAGGGACAACCGAATAGCAATCAGCCCCAGCATTTT
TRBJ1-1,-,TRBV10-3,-,CAIGAEGNTEAFF,TGTGCCATCGGGGCGGAGGGGAACACTGAAGCTTTCTTT
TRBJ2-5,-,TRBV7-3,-,CASSSGTSRETQYF,TGTGCCAGCAGCTCCGGCACTAGCCGGGAGACCCAGTACTTC
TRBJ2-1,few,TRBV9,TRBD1,CASSAGQGPYNEQFF,TGTGCCAGCAGCGCGGGACAGGGACCTTACAATGAGCAGTTCTTC
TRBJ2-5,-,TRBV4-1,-,CASSQENRLGRETQYF,TGCGCCAGCAGCCAAGAGAACCGACTCGGTCGGGAGACCCAGTACTTC
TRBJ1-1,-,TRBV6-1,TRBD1,CASSLGQANTEAFF,TGTGCCAGCAGCCTGGGACAGGCAAACACTGAAGCTTTCTTT
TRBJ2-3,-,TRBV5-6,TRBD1,CASSSDRGVFTDTQYF,TGTGCCAGCAGCTCTGACAGGGGAGTTTTCACAGATACGCAGTATTTT
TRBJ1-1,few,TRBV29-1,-,CSVVGQRLNTEAFF,TGCAGCGTTGTTGGCCAGAGATTGAACACTGAAGCTTTCTTT
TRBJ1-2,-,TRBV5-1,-,CASTKDSNYGYTF,TGCGCCAGCACCAAGGACAGTAACTATGGCTACACCTTC
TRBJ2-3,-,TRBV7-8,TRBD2,CASSSRLAGATTDTQYF,TGTGCCAGCAGCTCTCGACTAGCGGGGGCAACAACAGATACGCAGTATTTT
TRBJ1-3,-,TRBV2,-,CASSMSPGGNTIYF,TGTGCCAGCAGTATGTCACCGGGTGGAAACACCATATATTTT
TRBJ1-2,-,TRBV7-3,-,CASSLSNSPGGYTF,TGTGCCAGCAGCTTAAGCAATTCGCCGGGAGGCTACACCTTC
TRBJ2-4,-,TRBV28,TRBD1,CASSPQDRGIQYF,TGTGCCAGCAGTCCCCAGGACAGGGGCATTCAGTACTTC
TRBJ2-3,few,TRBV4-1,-,CASSPRGKRSVDTQYF,TGCGCCAGCAGCCCAAGGGGGAAACGGTCGGTAGATACGCAGTATTTT